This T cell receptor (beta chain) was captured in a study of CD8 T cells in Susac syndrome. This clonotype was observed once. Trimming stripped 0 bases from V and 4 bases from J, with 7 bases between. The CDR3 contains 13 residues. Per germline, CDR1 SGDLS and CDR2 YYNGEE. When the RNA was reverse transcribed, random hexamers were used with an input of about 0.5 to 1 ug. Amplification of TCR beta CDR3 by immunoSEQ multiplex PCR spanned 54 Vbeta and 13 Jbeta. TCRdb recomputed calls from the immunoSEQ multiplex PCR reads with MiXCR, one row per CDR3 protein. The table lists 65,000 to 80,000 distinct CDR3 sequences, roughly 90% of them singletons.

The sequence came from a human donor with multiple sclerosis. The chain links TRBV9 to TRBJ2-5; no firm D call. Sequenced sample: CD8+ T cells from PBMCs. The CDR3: CASSVATGETQYF. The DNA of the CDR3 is TGTGCCAGCAGCGTAGCTACCGGAGAGACCCAGTACTTC.